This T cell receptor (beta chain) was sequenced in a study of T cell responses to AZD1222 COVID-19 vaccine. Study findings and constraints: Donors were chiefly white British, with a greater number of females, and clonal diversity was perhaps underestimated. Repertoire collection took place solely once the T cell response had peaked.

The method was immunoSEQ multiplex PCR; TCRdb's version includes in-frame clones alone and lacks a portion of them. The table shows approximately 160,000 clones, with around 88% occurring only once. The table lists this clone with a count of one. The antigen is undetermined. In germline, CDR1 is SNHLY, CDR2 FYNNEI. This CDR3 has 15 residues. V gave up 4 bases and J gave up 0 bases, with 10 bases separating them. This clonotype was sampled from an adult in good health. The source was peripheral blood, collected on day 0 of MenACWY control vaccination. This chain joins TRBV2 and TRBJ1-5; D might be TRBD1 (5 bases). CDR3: CASSAQGVSNQPQHF. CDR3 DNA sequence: TGTGCCAGCAGTGCACAAGGGGTTAGCAATCAGCCCCAGCATTTT.